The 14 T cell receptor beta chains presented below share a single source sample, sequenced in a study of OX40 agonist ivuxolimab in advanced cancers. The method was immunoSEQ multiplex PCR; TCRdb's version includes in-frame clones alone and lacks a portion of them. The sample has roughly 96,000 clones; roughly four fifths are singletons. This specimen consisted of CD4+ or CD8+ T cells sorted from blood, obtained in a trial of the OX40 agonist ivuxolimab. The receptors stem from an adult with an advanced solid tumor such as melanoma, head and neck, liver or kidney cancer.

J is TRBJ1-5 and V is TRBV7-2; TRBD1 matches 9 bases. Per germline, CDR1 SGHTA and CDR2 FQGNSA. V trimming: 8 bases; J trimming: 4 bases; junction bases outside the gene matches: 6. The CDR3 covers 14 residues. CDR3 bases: TGTGCCAGCGGGCTGGACAGGGGAAATCAGCCCCAGCATTTT. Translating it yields CASGLDRGNQPQHF.

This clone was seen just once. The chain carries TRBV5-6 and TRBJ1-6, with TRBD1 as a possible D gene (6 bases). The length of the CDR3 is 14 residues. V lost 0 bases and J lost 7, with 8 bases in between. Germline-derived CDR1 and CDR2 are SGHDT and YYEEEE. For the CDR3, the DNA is TGTGCCAGCAGCTTGGCAGGGGTCAATTCACCCCTCCACTTT. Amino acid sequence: CASSLAGVNSPLHF.

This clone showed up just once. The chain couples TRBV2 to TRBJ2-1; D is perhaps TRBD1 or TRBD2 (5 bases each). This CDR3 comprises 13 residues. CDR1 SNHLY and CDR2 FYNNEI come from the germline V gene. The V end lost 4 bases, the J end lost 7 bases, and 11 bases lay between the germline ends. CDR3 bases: TGTGCCAGCAGTGGGGGGTTTCTTAATGAGCAGTTCTTC. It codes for CASSGGFLNEQFF.

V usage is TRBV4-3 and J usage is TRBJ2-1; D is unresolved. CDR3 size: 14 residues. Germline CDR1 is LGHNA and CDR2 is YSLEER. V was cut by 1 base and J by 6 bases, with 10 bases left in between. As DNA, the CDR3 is TGCGCCAGCAGCCAAGGGGGTACCCGCAATGAGCAGTTCTTC. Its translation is CASSQGGTRNEQFF.

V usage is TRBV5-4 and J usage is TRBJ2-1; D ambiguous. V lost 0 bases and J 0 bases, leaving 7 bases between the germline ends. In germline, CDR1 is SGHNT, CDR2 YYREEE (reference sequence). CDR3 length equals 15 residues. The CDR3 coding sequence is TGTGCCAGCAGCTTGGAAGCGAACTCCTACAATGAGCAGTTCTTC. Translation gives CASSLEANSYNEQFF.

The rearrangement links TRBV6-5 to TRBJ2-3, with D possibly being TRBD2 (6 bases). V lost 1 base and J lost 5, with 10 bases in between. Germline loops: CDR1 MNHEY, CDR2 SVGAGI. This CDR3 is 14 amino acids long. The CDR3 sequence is CASSYLRGEDTQYF. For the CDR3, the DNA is TGTGCCAGCAGTTACTTGCGGGGCGAAGATACGCAGTATTTT.

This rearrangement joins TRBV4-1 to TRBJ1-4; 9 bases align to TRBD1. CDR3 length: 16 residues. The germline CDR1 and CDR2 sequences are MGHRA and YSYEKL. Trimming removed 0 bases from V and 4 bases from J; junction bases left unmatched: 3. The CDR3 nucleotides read TGCGCCAGCAGCCAAGAAGGGGGACAGGGTAATGAAAAACTGTTTTTT. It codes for CASSQEGGQGNEKLFF.

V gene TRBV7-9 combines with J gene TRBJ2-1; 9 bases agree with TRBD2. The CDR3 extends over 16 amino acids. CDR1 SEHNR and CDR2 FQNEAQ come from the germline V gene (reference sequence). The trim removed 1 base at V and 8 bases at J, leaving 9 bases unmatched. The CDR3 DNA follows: TGTGCCAGCAGCTTAGACGGCGGGAGGGGCCTAGATGAGCAGTTCTTC. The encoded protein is CASSLDGGRGLDEQFF.

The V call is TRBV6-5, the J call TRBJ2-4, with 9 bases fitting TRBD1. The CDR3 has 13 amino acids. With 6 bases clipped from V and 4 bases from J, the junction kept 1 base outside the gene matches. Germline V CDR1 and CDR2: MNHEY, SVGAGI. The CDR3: CASRGTGKNIQYF. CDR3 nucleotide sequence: TGTGCCAGCAGGGGGACAGGGAAAAACATTCAGTACTTC.

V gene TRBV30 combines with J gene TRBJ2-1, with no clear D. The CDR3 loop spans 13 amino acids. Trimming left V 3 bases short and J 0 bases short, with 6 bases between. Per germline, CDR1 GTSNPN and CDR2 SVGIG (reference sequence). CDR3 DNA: TGTGCCTGGAGCTATAGCTCCTACAATGAGCAGTTCTTC. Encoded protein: CAWSYSSYNEQFF.

The CDR3 sequence: CASSPHRGTTGAQYF. The CDR3 DNA is TGTGCCAGCAGCCCTCACCGAGGGACTACAGGGGCCCAGTACTTC. The chain employs TRBV9 and TRBJ2-5; perhaps D is TRBD1 or TRBD2 (7 bases each). V was trimmed by 4 bases and J by 9 bases, leaving 22 bases between them. CDR1 SGDLS and CDR2 YYNGEE come from the germline V gene. The CDR3 has 15 amino acids.

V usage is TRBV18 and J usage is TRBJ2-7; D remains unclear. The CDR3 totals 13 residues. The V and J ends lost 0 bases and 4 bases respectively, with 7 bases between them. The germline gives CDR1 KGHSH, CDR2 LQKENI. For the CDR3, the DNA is TGTGCCAGCTCACCACCAGGGCTATACGAGCAGTACTTC. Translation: CASSPPGLYEQYF. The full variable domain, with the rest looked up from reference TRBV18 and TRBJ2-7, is NAGVMQNPRHLVRRRGQEARLRCSPMKGHSHVYWYRQLPEEGLKFMVYLQKENIIDESGMPKERFSAEFPKEGPSILRIQQVVRGDSAAYFCASSPPGLYEQYFGPGTRLTVT.

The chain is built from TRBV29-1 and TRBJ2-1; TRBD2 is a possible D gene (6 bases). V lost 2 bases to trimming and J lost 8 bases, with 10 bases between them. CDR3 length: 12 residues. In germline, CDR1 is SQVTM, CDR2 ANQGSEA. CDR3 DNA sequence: TGCAGCGTTGAAATTAGCGGCGATGAGCAGTTCTTC. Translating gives CSVEISGDEQFF.

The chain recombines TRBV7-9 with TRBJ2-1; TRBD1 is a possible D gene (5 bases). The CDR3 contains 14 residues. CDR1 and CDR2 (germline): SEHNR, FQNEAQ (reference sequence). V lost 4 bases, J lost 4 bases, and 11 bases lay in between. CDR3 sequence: CASSSPPGYNEQFF. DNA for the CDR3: TGTGCCAGCAGCTCCCCCCCAGGGTACAATGAGCAGTTCTTC.